The 23 T cell receptor beta chains below all came from one sample that was sequenced in a study of blood T cell repertoires in COVID-19. Profiled with immunoSEQ multiplex PCR; TCRdb holds only in-frame clones, not every one. This table has over 110,000 clones, 88% appearing once. Specimen: peripheral blood. The receptors come from a woman aged 45-65 years with acute or convalescent COVID-19.

The CDR3 nucleotides read TGTGCCAGCAGTTCCCTCCGTCTCGAGGAGCAGTACTTC. Encoded protein: CASSSLRLEEQYF. V and J are TRBV6-5 and TRBJ2-7; D not resolved. CDR3 size: 13 residues. The germline V gene has CDR1 MNHEY and CDR2 SVGAGI. Trimming shortened V by 4 bases and J by 7 bases, and 14 bases separated the two germline ends.

V is TRBV29-1 and J is TRBJ2-1, with D unclear. Trimming removed 2 bases from V and 4 bases from J, with 9 bases in between. The length of the CDR3 is 13 residues. The germline CDR1 and CDR2 sequences are SQVTM and ANQGSEA. CDR3 protein: CSVEKRFYNEQFF. DNA of the CDR3: TGCAGCGTTGAAAAGAGATTTTACAATGAGCAGTTCTTC.

This clone was seen just once. This chain connects TRBV25-1 to TRBJ1-6, with 8 bases matching TRBD1. With 6 bases clipped from V and 12 bases from J, the junction kept 4 bases outside the gene matches. CDR1 MGHDK and CDR2 SYGVNS come from the germline V gene. CDR3 length: 12 amino acids. The CDR3 loop is CASRGQALPLHF. CDR3 nucleotide sequence: TGTGCCAGCAGGGGACAGGCCCTACCCCTCCACTTT.

The gene calls are TRBV19 and TRBJ2-3; weak D call: TRBD2 (5 bases). V lost 6 bases and J 2 bases, leaving 15 bases between the germline ends. The CDR3 consists of 15 residues. Looked up from germline, CDR1 is LNHDA and CDR2 is SQIVND (reference sequence). The CDR3 here is CASSPVGVVTDTQYF. Here the CDR3 DNA reads TGTGCCAGTAGCCCGGTCGGGGTGGTCACAGATACGCAGTATTTT. Combining the CDR3 with reference TRBV19 and TRBJ2-3 gives the whole variable domain DGGITQSPKYLFRKEGQNVTLSCEQNLNHDAMYWYRQDPGQGLRLIYYSQIVNDFQKGDIAEGYSVSREKKESFPLTVTSAQKNPTAFYLCASSPVGVVTDTQYFGPGTRLTVL.

V is TRBV10-2 and J is TRBJ1-2, with a tentative D call TRBD1 (6 bases). The germline V gene encodes CDR1 WSHSY and CDR2 SAAADI. CDR3 length: 11 residues. The V end was cut by 7 bases, the J end by 5 bases, with 8 bases between. For the CDR3, the DNA is TGCGCCAGCACTACAGGGTATGGCTACACCTTC. Encoded protein: CASTTGYGYTF.

In its sample, this clone was seen a few times. The V and J genes are TRBV18 and TRBJ1-1; 8 bases are a match to TRBD1. Per germline, CDR1 KGHSH and CDR2 LQKENI. Trimming took 0 bases from V and 1 from J; bases not matched to a gene: 1. The CDR3 contains 15 residues. The CDR3 DNA sequence: TGTGCCAGCTCACCACCGGGACAGGAGAACACTGAAGCTTTCTTT. Its protein product is CASSPPGQENTEAFF.

The chain employs TRBV6-5 and TRBJ1-4; D gene uncertain. V gave up 7 bases and J gave up 8 bases, with 17 bases separating them. Germline loops: CDR1 MNHEY, CDR2 SVGAGI. The CDR3 runs 14 residues. CDR3 DNA: TGTGCCAGCAAAAAATGGAGGATAGGCGAAAAACTGTTTTTT. The encoded protein is CASKKWRIGEKLFF.

The rearrangement links TRBV29-1 to TRBJ2-5; 8 bases line up with TRBD2. V was pared by 3 bases and J by 7 bases, with 10 bases of the junction left unmatched. Germline V CDR1 and CDR2: SQVTM, ANQGSEA. The CDR3 is 14 amino acids. CDR3 DNA sequence: TGCAGCGTTGAGGAGCGGGGGTTTCGTGGGACCCAGTACTTC. This codes for CSVEERGFRGTQYF.

V gene TRBV3-1 (or the pseudogene TRBV3-2) combines with J gene TRBJ2-7; D ambiguous. Trimming pared 4 bases from V and 5 bases from J, leaving 9 bases between. CDR1 and CDR2 from the germline V gene are LGHDT and YNNKEL (reference sequence). This CDR3 contains 12 residues. In DNA, the CDR3 is TGTGCCAGCAGCCCCTCGGGTAACGAGCAGTACTTC. Encoded protein: CASSPSGNEQYF.

V is TRBV19 and J is TRBJ1-1; TRBD1 is a possible D gene (5 bases). The CDR3 loop spans 16 amino acids. V was clipped by 3 bases and J by 1 base, with 15 bases between them. Looked up from germline, CDR1 is LNHDA and CDR2 is SQIVND (reference sequence). CDR3 loop: CASSIRQSWWNTEAFF. The CDR3 DNA reads as TGTGCCAGTAGTATCCGACAGTCCTGGTGGAACACTGAAGCTTTCTTT.

This chain links TRBV3-1 (or the pseudogene TRBV3-2) with TRBJ2-1, with D perhaps matching TRBD2 (6 bases). Germline assignment: CDR1 LGHDT and CDR2 YNNKEL (reference sequence). The V end was cut by 0 bases, the J end by 8 bases, with 11 bases between. The CDR3 runs to 14 residues. The DNA for the CDR3 is TGTGCCAGCAGCCAAGATCTCGGCGGGGATGAGCAGTTCTTC. Protein sequence: CASSQDLGGDEQFF.

CDR3 region: CASSWETGARTEAFF. DNA of the CDR3: TGTGCCAGCAGCTGGGAAACAGGGGCGCGGACTGAAGCTTTCTTT. The chain employs TRBV7-9 and TRBJ1-1, with 7 nucleotides matching TRBD1. This CDR3 region has 15 residues. J gave up 5 bases and V 4 bases, and 10 bases lay outside the gene matches. Germline V gives CDR1 SEHNR, CDR2 FQNEAQ (reference sequence).

V is TRBV5-1 and J is TRBJ1-2; D remains ambiguous. Germline V lookup: CDR1 SGHRS, CDR2 YFSETQ. The CDR3 sequence is 14 residues long. V was clipped by 4 bases and J by 3 bases, with 13 bases between them. This chain's CDR3 is CASSEAASYYGYTF. CDR3 in DNA: TGCGCCAGCAGCGAGGCAGCTTCATACTATGGCTACACCTTC.

The CDR3 region has the DNA TGTGCCTGGAGTAAGGTCCGGACATACTCTGGAAACACCATATATTTT. The encoded protein is CAWSKVRTYSGNTIYF. The rearrangement joins TRBV30 to TRBJ1-3, with D tentatively TRBD1 (5 bases). The CDR3 has 16 residues. Trimming took off 2 bases at V and 0 bases at J, with 14 bases between the two ends. In germline, CDR1 is GTSNPN, CDR2 SVGIG (reference sequence).

This clone was counted once. The V call is TRBV7-3, the J call TRBJ2-2; D gene unclear. V was pared by 5 bases and J by 7 bases, with 11 bases between. This CDR3 contains 13 residues. Per germline, CDR1 SGHTA and CDR2 FQGTGA. The CDR3 loop is CASSGQALGELFF. The CDR3 DNA follows: TGTGCCAGCAGCGGGCAAGCTCTCGGGGAGCTGTTTTTT. Variable domain in full (rest from reference TRBV7-3 and TRBJ2-2): GAGVSQTPSNKVTEKGKYVELRCDPISGHTALYWYRQSLGQGPEFLIYFQGTGAADDSGLPNDRFFAVRPEGSVSTLKIQRTERGDSAVYLCASSGQALGELFFGEGSRLTVL.

The V call is TRBV4-2, the J call TRBJ1-2; 10 bases agree with TRBD1. From germline, CDR1 is LGHNA and CDR2 YNFKEQ. There are 15 residues in the CDR3. V was clipped by 3 bases and J by 4 bases; unmatched bases: 5. CDR3 in amino acids: CASSHAGTGVYGYTF. CDR3 bases: TGTGCCAGCAGCCATGCCGGGACAGGGGTCTATGGCTACACCTTC.

This chain joins TRBV5-1 and TRBJ1-6; 8 nucleotides line up with TRBD1. J lost 14 bases, V lost 4 bases, and 11 bases had no gene match. The CDR3 totals 14 residues. Germline V gives CDR1 SGHRS, CDR2 YFSETQ. CDR3 coding DNA: TGCGCCAGCAGCCACCAACAGGGGGATTCGACCCTCCACTTT. This encodes CASSHQQGDSTLHF. Full variable domain (remainder filled in from reference TRBV5-1 and TRBJ1-6): KAGVTQTPRYLIKTRGQQVTLSCSPISGHRSVSWYQQTPGQGLQFLFEYFSETQRNKGNFPGRFSGRQFSNSRSEMNVSTLELGDSALYLCASSHQQGDSTLHFGNGTRLTVT.

The V and J genes are TRBV18 and TRBJ1-5; tentative D call: TRBD1 (5 bases). Germline CDR1 and CDR2: KGHSH and LQKENI. V lost 3 bases and J lost 7, with 13 bases in between. The CDR3 covers 14 residues. CDR3 bases: TGTGCCAGCTCACCCCAGGGATCAGGGCAGCCCCAGCATTTT. This sequence encodes CASSPQGSGQPQHF.

This clone was seen only a few times. The V gene is TRBV3-1 (or the pseudogene TRBV3-2), the J gene TRBJ1-1, with D maybe TRBD1 (6 bases). Germline CDR1 and CDR2: LGHDT and YNNKEL (reference sequence). Between the trimmed V and J ends, which lost 0 bases and 2 bases, there was a span of 13 bases. The CDR3 is made up of 16 amino acids. CDR3 amino acids: CASSQELGRGNTEAFF. CDR3 DNA: TGTGCCAGCAGCCAAGAATTAGGCAGGGGAAACACTGAAGCTTTCTTT.

This clone was counted a few times. The chain recombines TRBV6-5 with TRBJ1-2, with 7 bases that match TRBD1. Germline V CDR1 and CDR2: MNHEY, SVGAGI. Trimming removed 1 base from V and 1 base from J; junction bases left unmatched: 3. The CDR3 consists of 15 residues. The CDR3 here is CASSYLGTVNYGYTF. CDR3 DNA: TGTGCCAGCAGTTACTTGGGGACAGTTAACTATGGCTACACCTTC.

The CDR3 here is CASSTQPYEQYF. In DNA form, the CDR3 reads TGCGCCAGCAGCACACAGCCCTACGAGCAGTACTTC. This sequence joins TRBV5-1 and TRBJ2-7; D remains ambiguous. This CDR3 has 12 amino acids. V was trimmed by 4 bases and J by 2 bases, leaving 7 bases between them. Germline CDR1 SGHRS, CDR2 YFSETQ.

This chain links TRBV6-5 with TRBJ1-2; TRBD1 matches at 8 bases. This CDR3 spans 15 amino acids. V lost 0 bases and J lost 4; bases outside the gene matches: 4. The germline CDR1 and CDR2 sequences are MNHEY and SVGAGI. The CDR3 bases are TGTGCCAGCAGTTACTCTGACAGGGGAGTCTATGGCTACACCTTC. Translation: CASSYSDRGVYGYTF.

The genes are TRBV27 and TRBJ2-1, with 9 nucleotides matching TRBD1. After removal of 6 bases from V and 8 bases from J, the junction contained 8 bases not matched to a gene. The CDR3 is 14 residues long. CDR1 and CDR2 from the germline V gene are MNHEY and SMNVEV (reference sequence). The CDR3 sequence: CASSRDRVYDEQFF. In DNA form, the CDR3 reads TGTGCCAGCAGCCGGGACAGGGTATACGATGAGCAGTTCTTC.